The rows below give T cell receptor beta chains drawn from one sample of a study of Graves' ophthalmopathy and Graves' hyperthyroidism. TCRdb reprocessed the multiplex PCR reads with MiXCR, giving one entry per CDR3 protein. This table has fewer than 400,000 distinct CDR3 sequences, 15% to 20% appearing once. The sample taken for sequencing was peripheral blood. The receptors here all came from a woman aged 18-29 years with Graves' ophthalmopathy. Each CDR3 is given with its conserved first and last residue. The D gene is left open where the match is weak. Rows may omit the clone size; those that give it use once, few, many or a size class.

J	V	size	D	CDR3	DNA
TRBJ2-7	TRBV20-1	many	TRBD1	CSASDRAPYEQYF	TGCAGTGCATCGGACAGGGCGCCCTACGAGCAGTACTTC
TRBJ1-2	TRBV6-1	many	.	CASSEINSYGYTF	TGTGCCAGCAGTGAAATAAACAGCTATGGCTACACCTTC
TRBJ2-7	TRBV7-3	many	TRBD1	CASSQNRGSDEQYF	TGTGCCAGCAGCCAAAACAGGGGAAGCGACGAGCAGTACTTC
TRBJ2-2	TRBV12-3/TRBV12-4	.	TRBD1	CASSLQGAGGELFF	TGTGCCAGCAGTTTACAGGGGGCCGGCGGGGAGCTGTTTTTT
TRBJ1-6	TRBV7-2	many	.	CASSLEGPPPSYNSPLHF	TGTGCCAGCAGCTTAGAGGGACCTCCACCCTCCTATAATTCACCCCTCCACTTT
TRBJ1-5	TRBV12-3/TRBV12-4	many	TRBD1	CASSHVRQGGDQPQHF	TGTGCCAGCAGCCATGTGCGACAGGGGGGAGATCAGCCCCAGCATTTT
TRBJ2-2	TRBV5-1	few	.	CASRARRAPNTGELFF	TGCGCCAGCAGGGCCCGGAGGGCCCCTAACACCGGGGAGCTGTTTTTT
TRBJ2-2	TRBV6-1	many	.	CASSGSLTGELFF	TGTGCCAGCAGTGGTAGCCTCACCGGGGAGCTGTTTTTT
TRBJ1-1	TRBV30	few	.	CAWSDVGGIGTEAFF	TGTGCCTGGAGTGATGTAGGGGGAATTGGCACTGAAGCTTTCTTT
TRBJ2-5	TRBV20-1	many	TRBD1	CSALVGGFDETQYF	TGCAGTGCTTTGGTAGGGGGCTTTGATGAGACCCAGTACTTC
TRBJ2-7	TRBV14	many	TRBD1	CASSFRQGLSYEQYF	TGTGCCAGCAGCTTCCGACAGGGGCTATCCTACGAGCAGTACTTC
TRBJ2-5	TRBV6-5	.	.	CASSYGGTEETQYF	TGTGCCAGCAGTTACGGGGGGACTGAGGAGACCCAGTACTTC
TRBJ2-5	TRBV24-1	.	TRBD1	CATSDRGQGLGETQYF	TGTGCCACCAGTGACCGCGGACAGGGGTTGGGCGAGACCCAGTACTTC
TRBJ2-2	TRBV11-2	many	.	CASSPPGTSNTGELFF	TGTGCCAGCAGCCCACCCGGGACTTCGAACACCGGGGAGCTGTTTTTT
TRBJ1-2	TRBV13	many	.	CASSLVTGGAVPYGYTF	TGTGCCAGCAGCTTAGTAACTGGTGGGGCAGTCCCTTATGGCTACACCTTC
TRBJ2-3	TRBV19	many	.	CASSLERADTQYF	TGTGCCAGTAGCCTCGAGCGGGCAGATACGCAGTATTTT
TRBJ1-1	TRBV6-5	many	.	CASIQENTEAFF	TGTGCCAGCATTCAGGAGAACACTGAAGCTTTCTTT
TRBJ1-2	TRBV12-3/TRBV12-4	.	.	CASSFRRELSGYTF	TGTGCCAGCAGTTTTCGTCGGGAGTTAAGTGGCTACACCTTC
TRBJ2-3	TRBV11-2	many	.	CASSLDSVQAALGAQYF	TGTGCCAGCAGCTTAGATTCGGTCCAGGCGGCCCTCGGGGCGCAGTATTTT
TRBJ2-7	TRBV20-1	many	.	CSASGGVAEAYEQYF	TGCAGTGCTAGTGGCGGGGTAGCGGAAGCCTACGAGCAGTACTTC
TRBJ1-6	TRBV30	.	.	CAWRPAWNSPLHF	TGTGCCTGGCGCCCCGCATGGAATTCACCCCTCCACTTT
TRBJ1-5	TRBV7-8	.	.	CASSLDRARNQPQHF	TGTGCCAGCAGCTTGGACCGGGCCCGCAATCAGCCCCAGCATTTT
TRBJ2-7	TRBV29-1	many	.	CSVVSADSYEQYF	TGCAGCGTTGTCTCGGCGGACTCCTACGAGCAGTACTTC
TRBJ2-7	TRBV12-3/TRBV12-4	many	TRBD2	CASSFGGERYEQYF	TGTGCCAGCAGTTTCGGGGGGGAGCGCTACGAGCAGTACTTC
TRBJ1-1	TRBV27	.	TRBD1	CASSLSTRGNTEAFF	TGTGCCAGCAGTTTATCGACCAGGGGGAATACTGAAGCTTTCTTT
TRBJ1-3	TRBV11-1	many	TRBD1	CASSFGTVKSTLGNTIYF	TGTGCCAGCAGCTTCGGGACAGTAAAGAGTACCCTCGGAAACACCATATATTTT
TRBJ1-5	TRBV10-3	many	.	CAISGQEGGPQHF	TGTGCCATCAGTGGACAGGAGGGCGGACCCCAGCATTTT
TRBJ1-5	TRBV28	once	.	CASSLLRKNQPQHF	TGTGCCAGCAGTTTACTGAGGAAAAATCAGCCCCAGCATTTT
TRBJ2-7	TRBV7-8	many	.	CASSLGRGPPEQYF	TGTGCCAGCAGCTTGGGCCGGGGCCCCCCCGAGCAGTACTTC
TRBJ1-3	TRBV6-2/TRBV6-3	many	.	CASSYSYEGDLRNTIYF	TGTGCCAGCAGTTACTCGTACGAAGGGGACCTGAGAAACACCATATATTTT
TRBJ2-7	TRBV2	many	.	CATGAGRSHEQYF	TGTGCCACCGGGGCCGGGAGAAGTCACGAGCAGTACTTC
TRBJ2-4	TRBV18	few	.	CASSPAKVAKNIQYF	TGTGCCAGCTCACCTGCTAAGGTAGCCAAAAACATTCAGTACTTC
TRBJ1-1	TRBV28	once	.	CASSTDRSYPNTEAFF	TGTGCCAGCAGTACGGACAGAAGCTATCCGAACACTGAAGCTTTCTTT
TRBJ2-5	TRBV30	many	.	CAWGNGARRYF	.
TRBJ1-1	TRBV12-5	many	.	CASALGRGPGEGAFF	TGTGCTAGTGCCCTAGGGAGAGGGCCCGGGGAGGGGGCTTTCTTT